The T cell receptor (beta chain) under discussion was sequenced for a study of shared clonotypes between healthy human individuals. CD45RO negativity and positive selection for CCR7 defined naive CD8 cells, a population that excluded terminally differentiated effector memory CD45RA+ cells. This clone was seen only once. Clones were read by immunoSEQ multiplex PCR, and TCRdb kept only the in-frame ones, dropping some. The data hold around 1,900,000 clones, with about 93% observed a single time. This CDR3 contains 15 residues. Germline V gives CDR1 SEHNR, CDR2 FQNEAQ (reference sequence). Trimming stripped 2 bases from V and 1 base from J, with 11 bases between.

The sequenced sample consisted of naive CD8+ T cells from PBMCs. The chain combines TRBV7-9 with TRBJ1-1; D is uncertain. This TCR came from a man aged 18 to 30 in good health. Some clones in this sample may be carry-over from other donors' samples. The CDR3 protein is CASSLLIGRNTEAFF. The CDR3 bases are TGTGCCAGCAGCTTATTAATCGGGAGGAACACTGAAGCTTTCTTT.